Each of the 13 T cell receptor beta chains below was sequenced from the same sample in a study of blood T cell repertoires in COVID-19. Repertoires were generated with immunoSEQ multiplex PCR, while TCRdb's copy carries only in-frame clones and drops some. The sample includes some 220,000 clones, roughly 88% of them seen just once. Sequenced material: peripheral blood. These receptor sequences come from a man between 50 and 59 years old with active or convalescent COVID-19.

The chain links TRBV2 to TRBJ2-5; weak D call: TRBD2 (5 bases). Trimming removed 6 bases from V and 7 bases from J, with 18 bases in between. In germline, CDR1 is SNHLY, CDR2 FYNNEI. The CDR3 covers 14 residues. As DNA, the CDR3 is TGTGCCAGCAGACCCGGGGTAGGCCGTTGGACCCAGTACTTC. It specifies CASRPGVGRWTQYF.

The chain carries TRBV11-2 and TRBJ2-2, with 8 bases lining up with TRBD2. CDR3 length: 18 residues. The germline V gene has CDR1 SGHAT and CDR2 FQNNGV. V lost 1 base, J lost 1 base, and 8 bases stayed unmatched. This chain's CDR3 is CASSLGFRGGKNTGELFF. The CDR3 DNA sequence: TGTGCCAGCAGCTTAGGCTTTCGCGGGGGGAAGAACACCGGGGAGCTGTTTTTT. Drawing the rest from reference TRBV11-2 and TRBJ2-2, the complete variable domain is EAGVAQSPRYKIIEKRQSVAFWCNPISGHATLYWYQQILGQGPKLLIQFQNNGVVDDSQLPKDRFSAERLKGVDSTLKIQPAKLEDSAVYLCASSLGFRGGKNTGELFFGEGSRLTVL.

This clone was picked up a small number of times. The chain combines TRBV4-2 with TRBJ1-2; D remains unclear. Germline CDR1 LGHNA, CDR2 YNFKEQ. This CDR3 is 14 amino acids long. V was pared by 1 base and J by 2 bases, with 8 bases between. CDR3 nucleotides: TGTGCCAGCAGCCAAGGGCAGGTGAACTATGGCTACACCTTC. Translated, it gives CASSQGQVNYGYTF.

V usage is TRBV5-4 and J usage is TRBJ2-6, with 9 nucleotides matching TRBD1. V was clipped by 4 bases and J by 2 bases; unmatched bases: 7. Germline V gene sequence: CDR1 SGHNT, CDR2 YYREEE (reference sequence). The CDR3 runs to 17 residues. This chain's CDR3 is CASSHGQGKAGANVLTF. CDR3 in DNA: TGTGCCAGCAGCCATGGACAGGGGAAAGCTGGGGCCAACGTCCTGACTTTC.

This sequence joins TRBV2 and TRBJ1-5; D unclear. The CDR3 is 13 amino acids. Germline V lookup: CDR1 SNHLY, CDR2 FYNNEI. Between the trimmed V and J ends, which lost 4 bases and 6 bases, there was a span of 10 bases. CDR3 nucleotides: TGTGCCAGCAGTGGAATCCCCGGTCAGCCCCAGCATTTT. Residues: CASSGIPGQPQHF.

The CDR3: CASSSYRVAGELFF. The CDR3 DNA reads TGTGCCAGCAGCTCGTACAGGGTTGCCGGGGAGCTGTTTTTT. This rearrangement joins TRBV11-2 to TRBJ2-2, with D perhaps TRBD1 (6 bases). V shed 4 bases and J shed 6 bases, with 12 bases lying between them. This CDR3 comprises 14 residues. The germline gives CDR1 SGHAT, CDR2 FQNNGV.

The chain couples TRBV6-5 to TRBJ2-1; possibly TRBD2 for D (6 bases). V was pared by 5 bases and J by 4 bases, with 15 bases between. There are 15 residues in the CDR3. Germline CDR1 MNHEY, CDR2 SVGAGI. DNA of the CDR3: TGTGCCAGCAGTACCAGCATGGGGGGTTACAATGAGCAGTTCTTC. Protein: CASSTSMGGYNEQFF.

This chain uses TRBV3-1 (or the pseudogene TRBV3-2) with TRBJ1-2; unclear D gene. The CDR3 consists of 15 residues. V was shortened by 1 base and J by 0 bases, with 9 bases between the two germline ends. Germline V gives CDR1 LGHDT, CDR2 YNNKEL (reference sequence). CDR3 bases: TGTGCCAGCAGCCAAGGAGACTCAACTAACTATGGCTACACCTTC. This codes for CASSQGDSTNYGYTF.

The genes are TRBV7-2 and TRBJ1-2, with TRBD1 identical over 9 bases. The CDR3 is made up of 13 amino acids. Looked up from germline, CDR1 is SGHTA and CDR2 is FQGNSA. The junction had 5 bases not matched to a gene; V was cut back by 4 bases and J by 8 bases. CDR3 in amino acids: CASSSGQGWGYTF. Here the CDR3 DNA reads TGTGCCAGCAGCTCGGGACAGGGATGGGGCTACACCTTC.

The chain carries TRBV7-3 and TRBJ2-6, with TRBD1 identical over 10 bases. The germline gives CDR1 SGHTA, CDR2 FQGTGA. V was pared by 5 bases and J by 3 bases, with 4 bases of the junction left unmatched. This CDR3 comprises 16 residues. The CDR3 nucleotides are TGTGCCAGCAGCGGGGGACAGGGGATTGGGGCCAACGTCCTGACTTTC. It codes for CASSGGQGIGANVLTF.

The genes are TRBV2 and TRBJ2-3; no definite D call. V lost 4 bases to trimming and J lost 2 bases, with 7 bases between them. Germline CDR1 reads SNHLY; CDR2 reads FYNNEI. CDR3 size: 13 residues. The CDR3 region has the DNA TGTGCCAGCAGTGCGCCACTCACAGATACGCAGTATTTT. Amino acids: CASSAPLTDTQYF.

As DNA, the CDR3 is TGTGCCAGCAGCCTGGACAGGGTGGGAAACACCATATATTTT. The encoded protein is CASSLDRVGNTIYF. The chain recombines TRBV7-8 with TRBJ1-3, with 8 bases matching TRBD1. The V segment lost 5 bases and the J segment 4 bases; nucleotides outside the gene matches: 4. Germline V gene lookup returns CDR1 SGHVS and CDR2 FQNEAQ. This CDR3 has 14 amino acids.

The genes are TRBV6-5 and TRBJ2-5, with a possible D match to TRBD2 (6 bases). The ends were cut back, 6 bases at V and 2 bases at J, with 10 bases in the middle. This CDR3 is 13 amino acids long. Germline assignment: CDR1 MNHEY and CDR2 SVGAGI. The CDR3, as DNA: TGTGCCAGCAGCCACGGGAGACAAGAGACCCAGTACTTC. It codes for CASSHGRQETQYF.